This paragraph reports one T cell receptor (beta chain). No antigen is known for it. The sample originates from a study of T cell repertoires in cytomegalovirus infection. In the study overall: Signatures in public TCR beta sequences pointed to both CMV infection and matching HLA type.

TCRdb re-analysed the reads in MiXCR, keeping a single row per CDR3 protein. The sample shows about 130,000 distinct CDR3 sequences, 20% to 30% of them seen only once. The study's findings and limits: Identification of carriers of CMV plus the relevant HLA was achieved through cumulative public TCR beta family frequency. There were HLA-C-restricted CMV-specific TCR beta clonotypes dominating the ex vivo response.

The CDR3 has 17 amino acids. Germline V CDR1 and CDR2: MNHEY, SVGAGI. Between the trimmed V and J ends, which lost 0 bases and 0 bases, there was a span of 12 bases. The receptor was derived from a human donor in good health (CMV status not recorded). Some clones in this sample may be carry-over from other donors' samples. Sequenced input: PBMCs, sequenced either directly or after in vitro stimulation (not recorded which). The rearrangement links TRBV6-5 to TRBJ1-3, with D possibly matching TRBD1 (5 bases). The CDR3 here is CASSYSGRALSGNTIYF. The CDR3, as DNA: TGTGCCAGCAGTTACTCGGGCAGGGCTCTCTCTGGAAACACCATATATTTT.